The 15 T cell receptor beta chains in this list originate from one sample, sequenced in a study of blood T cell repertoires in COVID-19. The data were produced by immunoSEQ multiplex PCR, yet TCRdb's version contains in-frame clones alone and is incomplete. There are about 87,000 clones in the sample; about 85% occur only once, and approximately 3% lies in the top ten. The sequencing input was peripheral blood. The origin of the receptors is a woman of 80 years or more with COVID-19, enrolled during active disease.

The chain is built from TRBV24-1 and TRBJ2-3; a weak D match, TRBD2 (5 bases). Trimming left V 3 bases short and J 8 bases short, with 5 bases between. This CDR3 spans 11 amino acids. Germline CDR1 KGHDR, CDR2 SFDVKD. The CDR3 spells CATSDGSTQYF. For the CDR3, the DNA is TGTGCCACCAGTGATGGGAGTACGCAGTATTTT.

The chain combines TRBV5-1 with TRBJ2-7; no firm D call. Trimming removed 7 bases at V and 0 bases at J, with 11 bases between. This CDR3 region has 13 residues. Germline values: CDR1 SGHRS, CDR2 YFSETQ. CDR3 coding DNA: TGCGCCAGCCAAGGCGGCAACTCCTACGAGCAGTACTTC. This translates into CASQGGNSYEQYF.

DNA for the CDR3: TGTGCCAGCAGCTTGGTCGGCGGGGGACCCACAGATACGCAGTATTTT. This translates into CASSLVGGGPTDTQYF. The rearrangement uses TRBV5-4 and TRBJ2-3; 7 nucleotides align to TRBD2. Germline CDR1 reads SGHNT; CDR2 reads YYREEE (reference sequence). CDR3 size: 16 residues. V gave up 0 bases and J gave up 2 bases; unmatched junction bases: 6.

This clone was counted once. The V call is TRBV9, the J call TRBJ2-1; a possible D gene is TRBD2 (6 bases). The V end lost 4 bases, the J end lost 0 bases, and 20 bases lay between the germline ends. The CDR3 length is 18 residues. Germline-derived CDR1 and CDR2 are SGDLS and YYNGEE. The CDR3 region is CASSLPLLASNSYNEQFF. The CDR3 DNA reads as TGTGCCAGCAGCCTCCCTTTACTAGCTTCAAACTCCTACAATGAGCAGTTCTTC. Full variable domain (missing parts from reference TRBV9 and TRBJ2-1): DSGVTQTPKHLITATGQRVTLRCSPRSGDLSVYWYQQSLDQGLQFLIQYYNGEERAKGNILERFSAQQFPDLHSELNLSSLELGDSALYFCASSLPLLASNSYNEQFFGPGTRLTVL.

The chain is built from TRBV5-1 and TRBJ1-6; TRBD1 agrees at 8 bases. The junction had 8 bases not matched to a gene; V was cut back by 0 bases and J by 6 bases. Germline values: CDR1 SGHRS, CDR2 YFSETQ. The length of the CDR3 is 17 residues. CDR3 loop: CASSLGGTDRANSPLHF. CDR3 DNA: TGCGCCAGCAGCTTGGGTGGAACGGACAGGGCTAATTCACCCCTCCACTTT.

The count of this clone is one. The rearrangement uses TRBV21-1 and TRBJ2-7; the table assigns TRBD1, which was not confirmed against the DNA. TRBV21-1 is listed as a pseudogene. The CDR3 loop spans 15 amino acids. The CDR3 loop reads CASSKVPGQGGEQYF. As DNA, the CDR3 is TGTGCCAGCAGCAAAGTCCCGGGACAGGGAGGCGAGCAGTACTTC.

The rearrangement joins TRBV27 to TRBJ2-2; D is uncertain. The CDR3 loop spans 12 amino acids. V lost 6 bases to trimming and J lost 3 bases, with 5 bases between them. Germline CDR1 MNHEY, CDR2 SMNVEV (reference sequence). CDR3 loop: CASRQYTGELFF. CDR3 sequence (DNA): TGTGCCAGCAGGCAGTACACCGGGGAGCTGTTTTTT.

The CDR3 spells CASSPTSQETQYF. The CDR3 DNA follows: TGTGCCAGCAGCCCGACTAGTCAAGAGACCCAGTACTTC. The J gene is TRBJ2-5, the V gene TRBV11-2, with a possible D match to TRBD2 (6 bases). Trimming left V 5 bases short and J 2 bases short, with 9 bases between. The CDR3 extends over 13 amino acids. Germline V gives CDR1 SGHAT, CDR2 FQNNGV.

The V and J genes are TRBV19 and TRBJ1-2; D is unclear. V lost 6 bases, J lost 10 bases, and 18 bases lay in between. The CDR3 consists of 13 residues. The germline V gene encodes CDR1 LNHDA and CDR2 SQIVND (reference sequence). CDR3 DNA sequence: TGTGCCAGTAGACCCACGGAGGGAGGGTTCTACACCTTC. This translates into CASRPTEGGFYTF.

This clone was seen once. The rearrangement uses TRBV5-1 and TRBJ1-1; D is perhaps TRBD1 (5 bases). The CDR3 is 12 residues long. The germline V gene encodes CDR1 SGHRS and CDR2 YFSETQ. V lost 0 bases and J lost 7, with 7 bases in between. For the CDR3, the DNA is TGCGCCAGCAGCTTGGAAGGGGTTGAAGCTTTCTTT. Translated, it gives CASSLEGVEAFF.

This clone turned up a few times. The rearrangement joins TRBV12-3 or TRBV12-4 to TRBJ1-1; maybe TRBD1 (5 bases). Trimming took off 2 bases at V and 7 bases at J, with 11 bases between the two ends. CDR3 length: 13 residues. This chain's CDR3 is CASSLQGWFEAFF. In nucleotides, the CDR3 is TGTGCCAGCAGTTTACAGGGATGGTTTGAAGCTTTCTTT.

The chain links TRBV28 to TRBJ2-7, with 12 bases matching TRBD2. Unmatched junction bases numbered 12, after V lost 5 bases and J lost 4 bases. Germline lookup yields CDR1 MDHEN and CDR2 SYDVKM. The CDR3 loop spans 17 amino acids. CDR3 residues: CASSPSLAGGYRYEQYF. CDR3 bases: TGTGCCAGCAGTCCTTCTCTAGCGGGAGGGTATAGGTACGAGCAGTACTTC.

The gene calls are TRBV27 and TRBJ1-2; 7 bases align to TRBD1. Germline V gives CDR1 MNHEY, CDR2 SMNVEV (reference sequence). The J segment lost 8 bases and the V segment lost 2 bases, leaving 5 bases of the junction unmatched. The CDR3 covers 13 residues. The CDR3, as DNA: TGTGCCAGCAGTTTAGAGGGGGCCGGGGGCTACACCTTC. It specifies CASSLEGAGGYTF.

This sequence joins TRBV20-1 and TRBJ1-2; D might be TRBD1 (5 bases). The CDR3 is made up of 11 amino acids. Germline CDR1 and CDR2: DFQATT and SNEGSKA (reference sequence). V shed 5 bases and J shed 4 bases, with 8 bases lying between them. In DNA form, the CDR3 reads TGCAGTGCTTGGAGGGGCTATGGCTACACCTTC. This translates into CSAWRGYGYTF.

CDR3 in amino acids: CASSQGPSEQYF. The CDR3 region has the DNA TGTGCCAGCAGCCAAGGTCCTAGCGAGCAGTACTTC. The rearrangement links TRBV3-1 (or the pseudogene TRBV3-2) to TRBJ2-7; no clear D gene. Looked up from germline, CDR1 is LGHDT and CDR2 is YNNKEL (reference sequence). CDR3 length: 12 residues. Trimming took off 1 base at V and 6 bases at J, with 7 bases between the two ends.